This passage covers 26 T cell receptor beta chains from one sample sequenced in a study of sequential checkpoint blockade in melanoma. The protocol was immunoSEQ multiplex PCR, while the TCRdb copy is restricted to in-frame clones and leaves out a portion. The table has more than 35,000 clones, around nine tenths seen once; the top ten hold 9.5% to 15%. Treatment denoted: randomized to nivolumab then ipilimumab (arm A) or the reverse (arm B). The source material was CD8+ T cells sorted from blood (inferred from file names), sampled from a patient given nivolumab and ipilimumab in sequence. The receptors derive from a human donor with melanoma.

The chain employs TRBV21-1 and TRBJ2-7; the tabulated D call, TRBD1, remains unverified against the DNA. TRBV21-1 corresponds to a pseudogene. This CDR3 comprises 18 residues. The CDR3 DNA follows: TGTGCCAGCACCTCAAGAGGGGACACAAAGGGCCCCTTCTACGAGCAGTACGTC. It is translated as CASTSRGDTKGPFYEQYV.

The genes are TRBV11-1 and TRBJ2-1; D is ambiguous. Germline V gene lookup returns CDR1 SGHAT and CDR2 FQDESV (reference sequence). V was trimmed by 5 bases and J by 9 bases, leaving 8 bases between them. This CDR3 comprises 11 residues. For the CDR3, the DNA is TGTGCCAGCAGCACAACGGGTGAGCAGTTCTTC. Encoded protein: CASSTTGEQFF.

The chain recombines TRBV28 with TRBJ2-1, with 8 bases that match TRBD2. The CDR3 runs to 14 residues. Germline CDR1 reads MDHEN; CDR2 reads SYDVKM. V was clipped by 2 bases and J by 4 bases; unmatched bases: 1. CDR3 region: CASSLLAGYNEQFF. CDR3 DNA: TGTGCCAGCAGTTTACTAGCGGGTTACAATGAGCAGTTCTTC.

As for this clone: One end of the junction varies from germline; a read error may be responsible. V usage is TRBV12-5 and J usage is TRBJ1-4, with D perhaps matching TRBD1 (5 bases). This CDR3 is 17 amino acids long. The germline V gene has CDR1 LGHNT and CDR2 FRNRAP. The CDR3 bases are TGTGCTAGTGGCTTGGTGGGGGGTAGAGCAACTAATGAAAAACTGTTTTTT. It codes for CASGLVGGRATNEKLFF.

This chain connects TRBV6-4 to TRBJ2-1; D is undetermined. The germline V gene encodes CDR1 MRHNA and CDR2 SNTAGT. The CDR3 is 13 amino acids. Between the trimmed V and J ends, which lost 2 bases and 5 bases, there was a span of 7 bases. The CDR3 loop is CASSDPVNNEQFF. CDR3 in DNA: TGTGCCAGCAGTGACCCGGTCAACAATGAGCAGTTCTTC.

The gene calls are TRBV9 and TRBJ2-4; D might be TRBD1 (6 bases). This CDR3 region has 16 residues. The germline V gene has CDR1 SGDLS and CDR2 YYNGEE. V was clipped by 3 bases and J by 6 bases, with 19 bases between them. CDR3: CASSASYQRGRNIQYF. The CDR3 DNA sequence: TGTGCCAGCAGCGCCTCCTATCAAAGGGGGAGAAACATTCAGTACTTC.

The J gene is TRBJ1-4, the V gene TRBV6-5; possible D gene TRBD1, 5 bases. Trimming took off 6 bases at V and 6 bases at J, with 17 bases between the two ends. Germline V lookup: CDR1 MNHEY, CDR2 SVGAGI. The CDR3 loop spans 15 amino acids. The CDR3 here is CASSLLTGGDEKLFF. CDR3 nucleotide sequence: TGTGCCAGCAGCCTCCTCACGGGAGGGGATGAAAAACTGTTTTTT.

V is TRBV5-6 and J is TRBJ1-1, with 8 bases lining up with TRBD1. V shed 1 base, J shed 4 bases, and the junction held 6 bases outside the gene matches. The CDR3 is 15 residues long. Germline-derived CDR1 and CDR2 are SGHDT and YYEEEE. CDR3 in amino acids: CASSLFQGAITEAFF. CDR3 coding DNA: TGTGCCAGCAGCTTGTTTCAGGGGGCTATCACTGAAGCTTTCTTT.

This sequence joins TRBV10-2 and TRBJ2-5, with D tentatively TRBD2 (6 bases). Trimming left V 6 bases short and J 5 bases short, with 34 bases between. Germline V gene lookup returns CDR1 WSHSY and CDR2 SAAADI. The CDR3 has 20 residues. The CDR3 loop is CASRGIDDRTLNGGQETQYF. In DNA form, the CDR3 reads TGCGCCAGCAGGGGAATAGATGACAGAACCCTGAACGGGGGTCAGGAGACCCAGTACTTC.

This chain uses TRBV6-1 with TRBJ1-4; D unclear. The CDR3 is 16 amino acids. The germline gives CDR1 MNHNS, CDR2 SASEGT. Trimming took 0 bases from V and 0 from J, leaving 8 bases between them. The chain's CDR3 is CASSEAPPPTNEKLFF. The CDR3 nucleotides are TGTGCCAGCAGTGAAGCCCCTCCCCCAACTAATGAAAAACTGTTTTTT.

This sequence joins TRBV7-8 and TRBJ2-7; 8 bases align to TRBD2. The J segment lost 2 bases and the V segment lost 7 bases, leaving 7 bases of the junction unmatched. This CDR3 has 14 residues. Germline V gene sequence: CDR1 SGHVS, CDR2 FQNEAQ. CDR3 sequence reads: CASTPRGGTYEQYV. In DNA form, the CDR3 reads TGTGCCAGCACCCCCCGGGGGGGGACCTACGAGCAGTACGTC.

The rearrangement joins TRBV11-2 to TRBJ2-1; 8 bases agree with TRBD1. The CDR3 is 16 residues long. After removal of 0 bases from V and 6 bases from J, the junction contained 7 bases not matched to a gene. Germline values: CDR1 SGHAT, CDR2 FQNNGV. The CDR3 DNA sequence: TGTGCCAGCAGCTTAGATGTCCAGGGGGCGAGCAATGAGCAGTTCTTC. Its translation: CASSLDVQGASNEQFF.

The chain recombines TRBV29-1 with TRBJ2-7, with TRBD2 matching 8 bases. The CDR3 consists of 14 residues. V shed 4 bases and J 5 bases; nucleotides not matched to a gene: 10. Germline-derived CDR1 and CDR2 are SQVTM and ANQGSEA. The CDR3 sequence is CSVGPGLVIHEQYF. The CDR3, as DNA: TGCAGCGTTGGGCCGGGACTAGTAATCCACGAGCAGTACTTC.

This clone was observed a few times. The chain links TRBV19 to TRBJ1-1; no reliable D call. V was shortened by 8 bases and J by 0 bases, with 7 bases between the two germline ends. There are 12 residues in the CDR3. CDR1 and CDR2 from the germline V gene are LNHDA and SQIVND (reference sequence). This chain's CDR3 is CASGPMNTEAFF. The CDR3, as DNA: TGTGCCAGTGGGCCCATGAACACTGAAGCTTTCTTT.

This chain connects TRBV4-1 to TRBJ1-2, with no clear D. There are 14 residues in the CDR3. Germline loops: CDR1 MGHRA, CDR2 YSYEKL. Deletions cut 4 bases from V and 8 bases from J, with 17 bases between. CDR3 in DNA: TGCGCCAGCAGCCTTGGGGTGGGGAGCTGGGGCTACACCTTC. This encodes CASSLGVGSWGYTF.

This clone was counted between two and nine times. The rearrangement uses TRBV6-5 and TRBJ1-5; tentative D call: TRBD1 (5 bases). The CDR3 runs to 14 residues. V dropped 7 bases and J dropped 3 bases, with 13 bases sitting between them. Germline V CDR1 and CDR2: MNHEY, SVGAGI. The CDR3 is CASNAGPDNQPQHF. The DNA of the CDR3 is TGTGCCAGCAATGCGGGGCCTGACAATCAGCCCCAGCATTTT.

The V and J genes are TRBV6-1 and TRBJ1-4, with 8 bases identical to TRBD1. Germline CDR1 and CDR2: MNHNS and SASEGT. With V trimmed by 4 bases and J by 5 bases, 0 bases remained unmatched. The CDR3 consists of 13 residues. CDR3 coding DNA: TGTGCCAGCAGTGGGACAGGGAATGAAAAACTGTTTTTT. It is translated as CASSGTGNEKLFF.

This chain joins TRBV14 and TRBJ2-5; D call uncertain. Trimming shortened V by 4 bases and J by 7 bases, and 10 bases separated the two germline ends. This CDR3 is built from 12 residues. Germline CDR1 is SGHDN and CDR2 is FVKESK. This chain's CDR3 is CASSPPAGTQYF. DNA of the CDR3: TGTGCCAGCAGCCCGCCTGCCGGGACCCAGTACTTC.

This chain uses TRBV28 with TRBJ2-1, with D perhaps TRBD1 (6 bases). The CDR3 totals 14 residues. V was cut by 3 bases and J by 5 bases, with 11 bases left in between. CDR1 and CDR2 (germline): MDHEN, SYDVKM. CDR3 residues: CASSLGRGNNEQFF. The CDR3 DNA is TGTGCCAGCAGTTTGGGCAGGGGCAACAATGAGCAGTTCTTC.

This clone was detected a few times. This chain links TRBV10-3 with TRBJ2-7; the match to TRBD2 covers 14 bases. J lost 7 bases, V lost 3 bases, and 5 bases had no gene match. Germline CDR1 is ENHRY and CDR2 is SYGVKD. The CDR3 runs 15 residues. The CDR3 region has the DNA TGTGCCATCAGTGATGGGACTAGCGGGAGTGGTGAGCAGTACTTC. Translated: CAISDGTSGSGEQYF.

This chain joins TRBV2 and TRBJ2-7; D is ambiguous. The V end lost 5 bases, the J end lost 6 bases, and 11 bases lay between the germline ends. Per the germline V gene, CDR1 is SNHLY and CDR2 is FYNNEI. The length of the CDR3 is 12 residues. The CDR3 is CASSLGRSEQYV. In DNA form, the CDR3 reads TGTGCCAGCAGTTTGGGCCGCTCCGAGCAGTACGTC.

V is TRBV19 and J is TRBJ1-1; unclear D gene. Trimming took 4 bases from V and 4 from J, leaving 13 bases between them. CDR1 LNHDA and CDR2 SQIVND come from the germline V gene (reference sequence). This CDR3 region has 14 residues. CDR3 loop: CASSSIAGITEAFF. In DNA, the CDR3 is TGTGCCAGTAGTAGTATCGCGGGGATCACTGAAGCTTTCTTT.

The V gene is TRBV11-3, the J gene TRBJ1-2; no firm D call. This CDR3 is 13 amino acids long. Per the germline V gene, CDR1 is SGHNT and CDR2 is YENEEA. The V and J ends lost 1 base and 5 bases respectively, with 8 bases between them. CDR3 coding DNA: TGTGCCAGCAGCTTAGGACACCTATATGGCTACACCTTC. It specifies CASSLGHLYGYTF.

The chain uses TRBV19 and TRBJ2-5, with no clear D. The CDR3 sequence is 15 residues long. CDR1 LNHDA and CDR2 SQIVND come from the germline V gene (reference sequence). The germline V and J ends were trimmed by 1 base and 2 bases, with 11 bases remaining between them. CDR3 sequence (DNA): TGTGCCAGTAGTATAGTCCCAGGCCCACAAGAGACCCAGTACTTC. It is translated as CASSIVPGPQETQYF.

This sequence joins TRBV29-1 and TRBJ1-4; possibly TRBD1 for D (5 bases). The CDR3 loop spans 12 amino acids. The germline gives CDR1 SQVTM, CDR2 ANQGSEA. Trimming cost V 3 bases and J 5 bases, with 7 bases left between them. The CDR3 here is CSVEDKNEKLFF. Here the CDR3 DNA reads TGCAGCGTTGAGGACAAAAATGAAAAACTGTTTTTT.

The chain carries TRBV18 and TRBJ2-5; 7 bases map to TRBD1. J gave up 5 bases and V 0 bases, and 9 bases lay outside the gene matches. CDR1 is KGHSH and CDR2 is LQKENI in the germline V gene. CDR3 size: 16 residues. DNA of the CDR3: TGTGCCAGCTCACCACCGCACAGGGGATTTCAGGAGACCCAGTACTTC. It yields the protein CASSPPHRGFQETQYF.